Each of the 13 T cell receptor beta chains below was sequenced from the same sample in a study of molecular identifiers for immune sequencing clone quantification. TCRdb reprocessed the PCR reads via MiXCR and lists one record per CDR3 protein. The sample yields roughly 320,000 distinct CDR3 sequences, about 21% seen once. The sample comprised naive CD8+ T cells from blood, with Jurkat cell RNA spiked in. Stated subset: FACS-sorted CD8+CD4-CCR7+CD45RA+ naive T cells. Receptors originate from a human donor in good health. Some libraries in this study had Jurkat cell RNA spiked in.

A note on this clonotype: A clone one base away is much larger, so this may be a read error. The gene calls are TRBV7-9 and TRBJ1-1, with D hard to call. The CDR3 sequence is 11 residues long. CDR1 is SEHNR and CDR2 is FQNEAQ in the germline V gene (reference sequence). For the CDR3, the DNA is TGTGCCAACAGCCGCGCAAAAGAAGCTTTCTTT. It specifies CANSRAKEAFF.

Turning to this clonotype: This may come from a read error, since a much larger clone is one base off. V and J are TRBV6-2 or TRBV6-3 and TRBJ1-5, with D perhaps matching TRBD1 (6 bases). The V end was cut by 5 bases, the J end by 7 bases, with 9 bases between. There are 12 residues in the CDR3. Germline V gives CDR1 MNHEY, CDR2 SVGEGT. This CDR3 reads CASSPGEQPQHF. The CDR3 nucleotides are TGTGCCAGCAGTCCAGGGGAGCAGCCCCAGCATTTT.

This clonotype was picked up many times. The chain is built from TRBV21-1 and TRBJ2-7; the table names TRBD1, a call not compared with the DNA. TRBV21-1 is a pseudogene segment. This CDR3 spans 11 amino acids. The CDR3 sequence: CASPDRNEQYF. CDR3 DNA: TGTGCCAGTCCGGACAGAAACGAGCAGTACTTC.

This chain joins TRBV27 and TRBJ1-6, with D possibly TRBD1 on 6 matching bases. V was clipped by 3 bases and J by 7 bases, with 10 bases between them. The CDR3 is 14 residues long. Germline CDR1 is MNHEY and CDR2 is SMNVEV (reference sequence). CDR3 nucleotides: TGTGCCAGCAGTTTTGGCAGGGGAAATTCACCCCTCCACTTT. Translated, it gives CASSFGRGNSPLHF.

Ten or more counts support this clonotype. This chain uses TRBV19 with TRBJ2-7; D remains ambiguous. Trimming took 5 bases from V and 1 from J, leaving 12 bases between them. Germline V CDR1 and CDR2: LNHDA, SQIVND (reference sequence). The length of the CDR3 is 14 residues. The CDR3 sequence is CASSSYGGSYEQYF. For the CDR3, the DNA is TGTGCCAGTAGTTCCTACGGCGGTTCCTACGAGCAGTACTTC.

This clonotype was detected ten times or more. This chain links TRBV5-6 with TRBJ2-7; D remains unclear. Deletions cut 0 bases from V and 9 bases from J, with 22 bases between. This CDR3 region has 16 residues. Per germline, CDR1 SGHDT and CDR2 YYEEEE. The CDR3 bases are TGTGCCAGCAGCTTGGTTTCGGGCTACTTGGGAAGCGTGCAGTACTTC. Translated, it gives CASSLVSGYLGSVQYF.

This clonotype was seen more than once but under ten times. CDR3 protein: CASSLKTSDVSTDTQYF. The CDR3 coding sequence is TGCGCCAGCAGCCTGAAAACTAGCGACGTTAGCACAGATACGCAGTATTTT. The chain has TRBV5-1 and TRBJ2-3, with 7 bases lining up with TRBD2. V lost 4 bases and J lost 0; bases outside the gene matches: 11. The length of the CDR3 is 17 residues. The germline gives CDR1 SGHRS, CDR2 YFSETQ.

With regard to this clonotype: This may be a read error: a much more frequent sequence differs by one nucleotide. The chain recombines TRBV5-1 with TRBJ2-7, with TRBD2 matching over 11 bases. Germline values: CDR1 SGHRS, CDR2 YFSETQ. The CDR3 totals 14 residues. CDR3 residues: CASSFSGGAYGQYF. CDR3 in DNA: TGCGCCAGCAGCTTTAGCGGGGGGGCCTACGGGCAGTACTTC.

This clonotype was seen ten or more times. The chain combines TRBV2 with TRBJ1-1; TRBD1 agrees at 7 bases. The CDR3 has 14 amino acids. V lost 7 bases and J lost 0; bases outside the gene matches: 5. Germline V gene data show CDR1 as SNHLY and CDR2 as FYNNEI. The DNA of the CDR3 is TGTGCCAGCAAGCAGGGGGTCATGAACACTGAAGCTTTCTTT. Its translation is CASKQGVMNTEAFF. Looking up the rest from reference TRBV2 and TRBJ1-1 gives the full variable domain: EPEVTQTPSHQVTQMGQEVILRCVPISNHLYFYWYRQILGQKVEFLVSFYNNEISEKSEIFDDQFSVERPDGSNFTLKIRSTKLEDSAMYFCASKQGVMNTEAFFGQGTRLTVV.

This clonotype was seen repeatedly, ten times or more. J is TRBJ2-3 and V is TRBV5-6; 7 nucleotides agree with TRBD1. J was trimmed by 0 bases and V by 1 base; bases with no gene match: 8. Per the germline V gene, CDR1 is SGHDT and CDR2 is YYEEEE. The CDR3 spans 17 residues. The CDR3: CASSLSSRTGSTDTQYF. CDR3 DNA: TGTGCCAGCAGCTTGAGTTCCCGGACAGGAAGCACAGATACGCAGTATTTT. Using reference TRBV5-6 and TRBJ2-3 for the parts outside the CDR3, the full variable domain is DAGVTQSPTHLIKTRGQQVTLRCSPKSGHDTVSWYQQALGQGPQFIFQYYEEEERQRGNFPDRFSGHQFPNYSSELNVNALLLGDSALYLCASSLSSRTGSTDTQYFGPGTRLTVL.

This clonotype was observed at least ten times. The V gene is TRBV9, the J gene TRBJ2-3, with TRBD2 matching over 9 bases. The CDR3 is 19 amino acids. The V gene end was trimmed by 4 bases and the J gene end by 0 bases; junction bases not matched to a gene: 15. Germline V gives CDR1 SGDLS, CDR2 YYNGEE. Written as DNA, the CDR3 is TGTGCCAGCAGCCCCCCCCAGGCTAGCGGGGAGCTTAGCACAGATACGCAGTATTTT. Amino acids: CASSPPQASGELSTDTQYF.

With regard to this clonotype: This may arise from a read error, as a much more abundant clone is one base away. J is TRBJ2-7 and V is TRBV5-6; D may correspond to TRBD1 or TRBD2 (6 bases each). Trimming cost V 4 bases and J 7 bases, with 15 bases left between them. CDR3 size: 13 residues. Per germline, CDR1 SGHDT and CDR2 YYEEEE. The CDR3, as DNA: TGTGCCAGCAGCCTGAACGGGGGCCAGGAGCAGTACTTC. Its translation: CASSLNGGQEQYF.

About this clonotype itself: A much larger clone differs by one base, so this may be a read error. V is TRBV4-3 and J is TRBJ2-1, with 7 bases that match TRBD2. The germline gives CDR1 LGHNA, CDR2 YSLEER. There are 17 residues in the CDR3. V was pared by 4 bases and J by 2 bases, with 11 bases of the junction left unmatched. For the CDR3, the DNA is TGCGCCAGCAGCCGAGAGTTTGCGGGAGCCGCCTACAATGAGCAGTTCTTC. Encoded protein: CASSREFAGAAYNEQFF.